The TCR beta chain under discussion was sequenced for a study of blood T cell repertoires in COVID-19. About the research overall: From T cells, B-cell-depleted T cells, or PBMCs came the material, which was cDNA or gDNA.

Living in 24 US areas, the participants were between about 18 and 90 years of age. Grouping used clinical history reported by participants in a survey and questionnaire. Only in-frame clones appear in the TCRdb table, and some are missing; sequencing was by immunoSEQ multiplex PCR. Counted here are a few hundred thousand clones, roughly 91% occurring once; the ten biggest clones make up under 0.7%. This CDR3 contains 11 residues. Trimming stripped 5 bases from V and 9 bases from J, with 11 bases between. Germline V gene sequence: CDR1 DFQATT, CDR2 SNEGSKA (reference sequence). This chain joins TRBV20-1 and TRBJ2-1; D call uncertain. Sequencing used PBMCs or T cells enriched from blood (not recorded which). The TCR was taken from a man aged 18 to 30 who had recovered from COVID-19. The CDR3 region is CSAPDTSEQFF. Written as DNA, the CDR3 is TGCAGTGCTCCCGACACTTCTGAGCAGTTCTTC.